This record concerns one T cell receptor beta chain sequence. Its antigen is unidentified. This specimen comes from a study of T cell repertoires in cytomegalovirus infection. Background on the study: Public TCR beta signatures were indicative of both CMV infection and a matching HLA type.

Using its own MiXCR run on the reads, TCRdb lists one record per CDR3 protein. This sample has 700,000 to 900,000 distinct CDR3 sequences, with 29% found just once. General observations from the study: CMV-specific HLA-C-restricted TCR beta clonotypes dominated the ex vivo response.

The receptor comes from a human donor in good health (CMV status not recorded). Some clones in this sample may be carry-over from other donors' samples. The source material was cultured CD8+ T cells from PBMCs, sampled from culture after CMV antigen stimulation.

This CDR3 reads CSARNPDRVYNEQFF. The CDR3 region has the DNA TGCAGTGCTAGGAACCCAGACAGGGTCTACAATGAGCAGTTCTTC. V and J are TRBV20-1 and TRBJ2-1; 7 nucleotides agree with TRBD1. This CDR3 has 15 amino acids. Per the germline V gene, CDR1 is DFQATT and CDR2 is SNEGSKA (reference sequence). The V gene end was trimmed by 3 bases and the J gene end by 3 bases; junction bases not matched to a gene: 8.